At least ten counts were recorded for the clone carrying this TCR beta chain. These data originate in a study of T cell repertoires in cytomegalovirus infection. Via MiXCR, TCRdb re-called the reads, giving one row per CDR3 protein. The sample records 400,000 or so distinct CDR3 sequences, 15% to 20% being singletons. The CDR3 sequence is 14 residues long. V was trimmed by 3 bases and J by 1 base, leaving 10 bases between them. Germline V lookup: CDR1 SGHTA, CDR2 FQGNSA. The receptor was derived from a human donor in good health (CMV status not recorded). Some clones in this sample may be carry-over from other donors' samples. V gene TRBV7-2 combines with J gene TRBJ2-7, with D perhaps matching TRBD2 (5 bases). Sequences were obtained from PBMCs. DNA for the CDR3: TGTGCCAGCAGCTTTGGGCGGGTTTCCTACGAGCAGTACTTC. Residues: CASSFGRVSYEQYF. Together with reference TRBV7-2 and TRBJ2-7, the CDR3 gives the full variable domain: GAGVSQSPSNKVTEKGKDVELRCDPISGHTALYWYRQSLGQGLEFLIYFQGNSAPDKSGLPSDRFSAERTGGSVSTLTIQRTQQEDSAVYLCASSFGRVSYEQYFGPGTRLTVT.